The subject of this entry is one T cell receptor (beta chain). Its target is unknown. This sample is drawn from a study of T cell repertoires in ileal Crohn's disease. Turning to the study itself: Approximately 32% were active smokers at surgery; median disease duration was around 7.9 years. Thiopurines (about twelve) or anti-TNF agents (about 19) were given postoperatively to about half.

The CDR3 is made up of 14 amino acids. The junction had 4 bases not matched to a gene; V was cut back by 9 bases and J by 3 bases. Germline V gene lookup returns CDR1 MNHEY and CDR2 SVGAGI. Sequenced by immunoSEQ multiplex PCR; TCRdb stores in-frame clones only, minus some. The sample has several thousand clones, around 93% seen once. Notes on the study in general: Sorted CD8 T cells held more high-frequency clones than CD4.

The chain has TRBV6-5 and TRBJ2-1; 11 positions match TRBD2. The sample taken for sequencing was ileal tissue. The receptor comes from an adult with Crohn's disease. CDR3 nucleotide sequence: TGTGCCAGTCTTAGCGGGAGGGACTACAATGAGCAGTTCTTC. Protein: CASLSGRDYNEQFF.